This T cell receptor (beta chain) was observed in a study of T cells after yellow fever vaccination. Each CDR3 protein is one row after TCRdb ran MiXCR on the 5' RACE reads. The table has 200,000 or so distinct CDR3 sequences, 6.7% seen once. The CDR3 runs to 13 residues. Trimming took 0 bases from V and 6 from J, leaving 8 bases between them. Germline values: CDR1 SGDLS, CDR2 YYNGEE. The sequence was obtained from a man aged 25 to 40 who received the YFV17D yellow fever vaccine. The chain has TRBV9 and TRBJ2-3; no clear D gene. The material was CD4+ T cells sorted from PBMCs, obtained on the day of the yellow fever booster vaccination. CDR3 coding DNA: TGTGCCAGCAGCGTAGCTATGGCGGATACGCAGTATTTT. It is translated as CASSVAMADTQYF.